These 8 T cell receptor beta chains were all obtained from the same sample, sequenced in a study of early T cells in non-severe SARS-CoV-2 infection. TCRdb independently ran MiXCR on the 5' RACE reads; one entry per CDR3 protein. The table records roughly 36,000 distinct CDR3 sequences, under 6% of them present only once. Material: whole blood. The receptors shown here come from an adult who was a healthcare worker with PCR-confirmed SARS-CoV-2 infection or an uninfected control (not recorded which).

Ten or more counts support this clonotype. This chain joins TRBV6-6 and TRBJ1-3; TRBD1 is a possible D gene (6 bases). Trimming removed 7 bases from V and 8 bases from J, with 15 bases in between. Germline V gene lookup returns CDR1 MNHNY and CDR2 SVGAGI (reference sequence). The CDR3 spans 13 residues. The CDR3 DNA reads TGTGCCAGCATCCCACAGGGTCGTCACACCATATATTTT. Protein: CASIPQGRHTIYF.

In its sample, this clonotype was seen many times. V is TRBV20-1 and J is TRBJ1-5, with 7 positions matching TRBD1. V gave up 4 bases and J gave up 2 bases; unmatched junction bases: 5. CDR3 length equals 14 residues. Germline V CDR1 and CDR2: DFQATT, SNEGSKA (reference sequence). The CDR3 nucleotides read TGCAGTGCTAAAGACAGGGTTGGCAATCAGCCCCAGCATTTT. The encoded protein is CSAKDRVGNQPQHF.

The chain links TRBV5-4 to TRBJ2-1; 7 nucleotides align to TRBD1. Per the germline V gene, CDR1 is SGHNT and CDR2 is YYREEE (reference sequence). The V segment lost 3 bases and the J segment 4 bases; nucleotides outside the gene matches: 1. The length of the CDR3 is 13 residues. The CDR3 loop reads CASSSGQYNEQFF. The DNA of the CDR3 is TGTGCCAGCAGCTCGGGACAGTACAATGAGCAGTTCTTC.

This clonotype was seen ten or more times. The V and J genes are TRBV5-1 and TRBJ2-7; 12 nucleotides line up with TRBD2. Germline CDR1 SGHRS, CDR2 YFSETQ. The CDR3 is 15 residues long. Losses at the gene ends were 4 bases for V and 0 bases for J; bases not matched to a gene: 2. This CDR3 reads CASSQLAGGSYEQYF. DNA for the CDR3: TGCGCCAGCAGCCAACTAGCGGGGGGCTCCTACGAGCAGTACTTC.

This clonotype was recorded at least ten times. This chain uses TRBV12-5 with TRBJ1-1; no clear D. Germline V gives CDR1 LGHNT, CDR2 FRNRAP. The CDR3 covers 13 residues. V lost 1 base and J lost 5, with 8 bases in between. Here the CDR3 reads CASGLEGVTEAFF. CDR3 DNA sequence: TGTGCTAGTGGTTTGGAGGGAGTTACTGAAGCTTTCTTT. The complete variable domain, with remaining parts taken from reference TRBV12-5 and TRBJ1-1, reads DARVTQTPRHKVTEMGQEVTMRCQPILGHNTVFWYRQTMMQGLELLAYFRNRAPLDDSGMPKDRFSAEMPDATLATLKIQPSEPRDSAVYFCASGLEGVTEAFFGQGTRLTVV.

In this sample, this clonotype turned up many times. The V call is TRBV20-1, the J call TRBJ2-1, with TRBD2 matching 7 bases. CDR3 length: 15 residues. Losses at the gene ends were 4 bases for V and 0 bases for J; bases not matched to a gene: 6. The germline gives CDR1 DFQATT, CDR2 SNEGSKA (reference sequence). CDR3 sequence (DNA): TGCAGTGCTATTAACGGGGGGAGCTCCTACAATGAGCAGTTCTTC. This codes for CSAINGGSSYNEQFF.

This clonotype was observed many times. The V gene is TRBV6-5, the J gene TRBJ1-6, with D possibly being TRBD1 (5 bases). CDR1 and CDR2 from the germline V gene are MNHEY and SVGAGI. The CDR3 is 17 amino acids. Trimming stripped 2 bases from V and 2 bases from J, with 13 bases between. The CDR3 loop is CASSYGGTMTYNSPLHF. In nucleotides, the CDR3 is TGTGCCAGCAGTTACGGGGGGACCATGACCTATAATTCACCCCTCCACTTT.

This clonotype was picked up many times. This sequence joins TRBV7-2 and TRBJ1-5, with TRBD1 as a possible D gene (5 bases). V lost 5 bases to trimming and J lost 0 bases, with 14 bases between them. Germline-derived CDR1 and CDR2 are SGHTA and FQGNSA. The CDR3 runs to 16 residues. This CDR3 reads CASSLLWGNSNQPQHF. The CDR3 DNA reads as TGTGCCAGCAGCCTTCTATGGGGCAATAGCAATCAGCCCCAGCATTTT. The whole variable domain, filled in from reference TRBV7-2 and TRBJ1-5, reads GAGVSQSPSNKVTEKGKDVELRCDPISGHTALYWYRQSLGQGLEFLIYFQGNSAPDKSGLPSDRFSAERTGGSVSTLTIQRTQQEDSAVYLCASSLLWGNSNQPQHFGDGTRLSIL.